This is a list of T cell receptor beta chains from one sample in a study of CD8 T cells in Susac syndrome. TCRdb re-called the immunoSEQ multiplex PCR reads with MiXCR, one entry per CDR3 protein. The sample lists roughly 200,000 distinct CDR3 sequences, around 94% occurring once. The specimen sequenced was CD4+ T cells from PBMCs. Source of these receptors: a human donor with Susac syndrome. Both conserved end residues are part of each CDR3. The D gene is left open where the match is weak.

D gene	V gene	J gene	CDR3 protein
-	TRBV30	TRBJ1-2	CAWSQGYGYTF
-	TRBV5-1	TRBJ2-7	CASSQDNSYEQYF
-	TRBV7-9	TRBJ2-2	CASSLLPSPTGELFF
-	TRBV20-1	TRBJ2-2	CSARSANTGELFF
TRBD1	TRBV6-2/TRBV6-3	TRBJ1-2	CASSYSTGGRSYGYTF
-	TRBV7-9	TRBJ1-1	CASSVGQMNTEAFF
-	TRBV6-2/TRBV6-3	TRBJ1-1	CASSYGRGNTEAFF
-	TRBV20-1	TRBJ2-2	CSAKGPTYTGELFF
TRBD1	TRBV5-1	TRBJ1-1	CASTQGQGNTEAFF
TRBD1	TRBV30	TRBJ1-2	CARTARDSNYGYTF
-	TRBV9	TRBJ1-2	CASSVGDRGVVGGYTF
-	TRBV21-1	TRBJ2-7	CASSKRSSGTGDYEQYF
-	TRBV2	TRBJ2-6	CASSFRSSGANVLTF
-	TRBV12-3/TRBV12-4	TRBJ1-1	CASLAVVGHEAFF
TRBD1	TRBV12-3/TRBV12-4	TRBJ1-1	CASRLDRFVTEAFF
TRBD1	TRBV19	TRBJ1-2	CASSIGNRGHNGYTF
-	TRBV30	TRBJ2-1	CACLLAPLGSEQFF
-	TRBV30	TRBJ1-1	CAWSIRGNTEAFF
-	TRBV18	TRBJ1-1	CASSPGQNTEAFF
-	TRBV18	TRBJ1-1	CASSPRQGPVLGNTEAFF
-	TRBV30	TRBJ2-1	CAWSSAFRSSYNEQFF
-	TRBV7-7	TRBJ2-3	CASSLLGGSTDTQYF
-	TRBV9	TRBJ1-1	CASSAGRENTEAFF
TRBD2	TRBV14	TRBJ2-3	CASSRLAGGQLRPDTQYF
TRBD2	TRBV4-3	TRBJ2-1	CASSQIAGAATFSYNEQFF
-	TRBV7-9	TRBJ2-1	CASSLAQGGYEQFF
-	TRBV19	TRBJ1-1	CASSAGRTNTEAFF
-	TRBV29-1	TRBJ1-2	CSVAKEFGYTF
-	TRBV5-4	TRBJ1-1	CASSFDSNTEAFF
-	TRBV2	TRBJ2-1	CASGDIRAFF
-	TRBV6-5	TRBJ1-1	CASISAGVTEAFF
TRBD1	TRBV6-5	TRBJ1-6	CASSYSRGLDNSPLHF
-	TRBV6-5	TRBJ2-1	CASSYRPQPEFF
TRBD2	TRBV29-1	TRBJ2-3	CSVGQTSATDTQYF
-	TRBV7-8	TRBJ2-7	CASSATGTYEQYF
TRBD2	TRBV15	TRBJ2-1	CATSRGLAGGEGEQFF
TRBD1	TRBV7-8	TRBJ2-1	CASSGDRGSYNEQFF
-	TRBV23-1	TRBJ1-5	CASSQIPMIQALNQPQHF
-	TRBV7-9	TRBJ1-2	CASSDAGRYYGYTF
-	TRBV3-1	TRBJ2-5	CASSLLAVNQETQYF
TRBD1	TRBV30	TRBJ1-1	CAWSGQGFTEAFF
TRBD2	TRBV15	TRBJ2-2	CATSRDLAANTGELFF
-	TRBV30	TRBJ1-4	CAWSSMGLTNEKLFF
-	TRBV20-1	TRBJ2-5	CSAPRGKETQYF
-	TRBV4-2	TRBJ1-1	CASSQGTANTEAFF
-	TRBV20-1	TRBJ1-1	CSAPAQLNTEAFF
-	TRBV12-3/TRBV12-4	TRBJ1-1	CASSLDIDMEAFF
-	TRBV1	TRBJ2-1	CTSSHLAGDEGVGNEQFF
-	TRBV5-1	TRBJ2-3	CASIGGNTDTQYF
-	TRBV20-1	TRBJ2-1	CSARARRDFYNEQFF
TRBD2	TRBV5-1	TRBJ2-1	CASSYRAGLAGLMGEQFF
TRBD1	TRBV29-1	TRBJ2-5	CSVGRTGGETQYF